This TCR beta chain was documented in a study of T cell repertoires in cytomegalovirus infection. Trimming took off 5 bases at V and 4 bases at J, with 20 bases between the two ends. The CDR3 loop spans 16 amino acids. With respect to this clonotype: Its matching antigen is unknown.

MiXCR was run by TCRdb on the reads, yielding one entry per CDR3 protein. The profile shows some 350,000 distinct CDR3 sequences, about 32% of them singletons. The gene calls are TRBV12-3 or TRBV12-4 and TRBJ1-2; tentative D call: TRBD1 (6 bases). The sequence derives from a human donor in good health (CMV status not recorded). Some clones in this sample may be carry-over from other donors' samples. Sequences were derived from cultured PBMCs, sampled from culture after CMV antigen stimulation. CDR3 sequence: CASSHDSTTGSYGYTF. The CDR3 DNA sequence: TGTGCCAGCAGTCACGACTCTACAACAGGGTCCTATGGCTACACCTTC.